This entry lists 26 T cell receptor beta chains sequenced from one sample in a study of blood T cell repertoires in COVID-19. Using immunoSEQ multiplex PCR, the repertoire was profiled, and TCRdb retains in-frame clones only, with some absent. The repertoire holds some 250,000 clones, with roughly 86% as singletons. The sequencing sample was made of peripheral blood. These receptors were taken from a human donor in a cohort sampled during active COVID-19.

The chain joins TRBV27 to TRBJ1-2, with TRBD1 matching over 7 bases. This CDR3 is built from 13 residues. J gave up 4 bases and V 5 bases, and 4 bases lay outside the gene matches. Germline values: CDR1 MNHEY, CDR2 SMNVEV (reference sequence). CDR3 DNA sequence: TGTGCCAGCAGTCCAACAGGGGTCTATGGCTACACCTTC. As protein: CASSPTGVYGYTF.

This chain's CDR3 is CASSPRVATNEKLFF. The CDR3 nucleotides are TGTGCCAGCAGTCCCCGGGTCGCAACTAATGAAAAACTGTTTTTT. The chain links TRBV6-5 to TRBJ1-4, with D unclear. The V end lost 5 bases, the J end lost 0 bases, and 10 bases lay between the germline ends. CDR1 and CDR2 from the germline V gene are MNHEY and SVGAGI. The length of the CDR3 is 15 residues.

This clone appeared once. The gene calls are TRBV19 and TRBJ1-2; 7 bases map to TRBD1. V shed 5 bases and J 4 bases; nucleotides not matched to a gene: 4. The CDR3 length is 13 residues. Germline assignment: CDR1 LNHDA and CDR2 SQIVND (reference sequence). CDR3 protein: CASSVQGSYGYTF. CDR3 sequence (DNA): TGTGCCAGTAGTGTACAGGGGAGCTATGGCTACACCTTC.

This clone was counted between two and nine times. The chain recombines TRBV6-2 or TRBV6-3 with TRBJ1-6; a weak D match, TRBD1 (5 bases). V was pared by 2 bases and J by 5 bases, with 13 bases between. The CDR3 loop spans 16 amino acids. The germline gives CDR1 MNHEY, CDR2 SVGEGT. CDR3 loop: CASSYPATRDNSPLHF. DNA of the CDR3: TGTGCCAGCAGTTACCCGGCCACCAGGGATAATTCACCCCTCCACTTT.

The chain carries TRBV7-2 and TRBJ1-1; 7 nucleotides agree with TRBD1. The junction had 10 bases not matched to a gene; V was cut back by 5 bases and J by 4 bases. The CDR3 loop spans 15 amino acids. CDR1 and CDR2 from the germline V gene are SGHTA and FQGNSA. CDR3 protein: CASSAQQGWGTEAFF. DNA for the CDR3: TGTGCCAGCAGCGCCCAACAGGGGTGGGGCACTGAAGCTTTCTTT. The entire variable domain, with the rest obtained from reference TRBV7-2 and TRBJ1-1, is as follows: GAGVSQSPSNKVTEKGKDVELRCDPISGHTALYWYRQSLGQGLEFLIYFQGNSAPDKSGLPSDRFSAERTGGSVSTLTIQRTQQEDSAVYLCASSAQQGWGTEAFFGQGTRLTVV.

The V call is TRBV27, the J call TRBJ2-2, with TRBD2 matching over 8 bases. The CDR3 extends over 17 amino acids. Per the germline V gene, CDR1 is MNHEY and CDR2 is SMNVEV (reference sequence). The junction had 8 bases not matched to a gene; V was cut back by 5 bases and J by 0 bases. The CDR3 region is CASSPIGLAPNTGELFF. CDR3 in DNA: TGTGCCAGCAGTCCCATAGGACTAGCTCCGAACACCGGGGAGCTGTTTTTT.

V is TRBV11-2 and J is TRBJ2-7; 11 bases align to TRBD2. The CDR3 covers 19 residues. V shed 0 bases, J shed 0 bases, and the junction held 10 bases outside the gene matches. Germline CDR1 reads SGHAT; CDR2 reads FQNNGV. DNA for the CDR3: TGTGCCAGCAGCTTAGATTTTACTAGCGGGAGTTATCCCTCCTACGAGCAGTACTTC. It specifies CASSLDFTSGSYPSYEQYF.

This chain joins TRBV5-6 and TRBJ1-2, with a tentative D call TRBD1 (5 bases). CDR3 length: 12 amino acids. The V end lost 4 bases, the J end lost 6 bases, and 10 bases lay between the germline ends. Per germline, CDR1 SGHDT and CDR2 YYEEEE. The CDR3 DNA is TGTGCCAGCAGCACAGGACAAGATGGCTACACCTTC. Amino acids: CASSTGQDGYTF. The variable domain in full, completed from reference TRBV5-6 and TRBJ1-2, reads DAGVTQSPTHLIKTRGQQVTLRCSPKSGHDTVSWYQQALGQGPQFIFQYYEEEERQRGNFPDRFSGHQFPNYSSELNVNALLLGDSALYLCASSTGQDGYTFGSGTRLTVV.

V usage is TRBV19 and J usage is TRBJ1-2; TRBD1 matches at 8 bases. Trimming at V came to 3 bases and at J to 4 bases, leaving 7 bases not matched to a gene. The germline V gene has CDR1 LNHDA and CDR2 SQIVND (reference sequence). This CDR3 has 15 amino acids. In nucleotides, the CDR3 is TGTGCCAGTAGTATCAAGACAGGGGAGGTCTATGGCTACACCTTC. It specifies CASSIKTGEVYGYTF.

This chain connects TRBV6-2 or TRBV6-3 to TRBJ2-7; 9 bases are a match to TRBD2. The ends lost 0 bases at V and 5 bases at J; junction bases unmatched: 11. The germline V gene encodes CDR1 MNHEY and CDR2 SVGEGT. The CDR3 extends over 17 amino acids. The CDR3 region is CASSYSMWLAGINEQYF. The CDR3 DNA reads TGTGCCAGCAGTTACTCGATGTGGCTAGCGGGGATCAACGAGCAGTACTTC.

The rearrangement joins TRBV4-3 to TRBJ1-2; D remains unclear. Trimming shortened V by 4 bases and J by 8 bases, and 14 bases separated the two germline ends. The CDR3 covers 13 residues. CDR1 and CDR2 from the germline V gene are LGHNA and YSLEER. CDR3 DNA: TGCGCCAGCAGCCTCGACCAACGCAGGGGCTACACCTTC. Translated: CASSLDQRRGYTF.

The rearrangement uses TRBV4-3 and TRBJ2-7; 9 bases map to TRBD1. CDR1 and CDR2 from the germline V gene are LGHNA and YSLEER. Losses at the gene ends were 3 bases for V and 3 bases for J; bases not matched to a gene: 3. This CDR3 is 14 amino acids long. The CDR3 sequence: CASSQDRGLYEQYF. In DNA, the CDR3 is TGCGCCAGCAGCCAGGACAGGGGCCTCTACGAGCAGTACTTC.

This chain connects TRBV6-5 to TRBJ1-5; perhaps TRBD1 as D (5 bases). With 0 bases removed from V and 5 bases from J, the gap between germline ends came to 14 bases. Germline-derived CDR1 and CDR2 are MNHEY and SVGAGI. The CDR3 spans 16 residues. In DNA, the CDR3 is TGTGCCAGCAGTTACTCGAGTCAGGGACTCGATCAGCCCCAGCATTTT. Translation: CASSYSSQGLDQPQHF.

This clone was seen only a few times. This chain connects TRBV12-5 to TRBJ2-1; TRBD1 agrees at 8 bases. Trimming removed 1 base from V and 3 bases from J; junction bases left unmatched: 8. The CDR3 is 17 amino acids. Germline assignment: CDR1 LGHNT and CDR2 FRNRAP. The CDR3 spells CASGLDRDRILYNEQFF. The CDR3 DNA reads TGTGCTAGTGGTTTGGACCGGGACAGGATCCTCTACAATGAGCAGTTCTTC.

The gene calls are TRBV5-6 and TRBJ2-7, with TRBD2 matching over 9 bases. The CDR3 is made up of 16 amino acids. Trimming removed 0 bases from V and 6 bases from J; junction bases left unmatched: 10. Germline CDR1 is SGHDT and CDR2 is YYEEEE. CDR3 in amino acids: CASSLGASGARLEQYF. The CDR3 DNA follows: TGTGCCAGCAGCTTGGGGGCTAGCGGGGCCCGCCTCGAGCAGTACTTC.

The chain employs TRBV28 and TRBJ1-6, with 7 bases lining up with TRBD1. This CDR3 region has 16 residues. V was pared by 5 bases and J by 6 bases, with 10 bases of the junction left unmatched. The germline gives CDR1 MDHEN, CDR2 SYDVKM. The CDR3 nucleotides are TGTGCCAGCAGTCAATCTGGGACAGCGAGTAATTCACCCCTCCACTTT. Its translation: CASSQSGTASNSPLHF.

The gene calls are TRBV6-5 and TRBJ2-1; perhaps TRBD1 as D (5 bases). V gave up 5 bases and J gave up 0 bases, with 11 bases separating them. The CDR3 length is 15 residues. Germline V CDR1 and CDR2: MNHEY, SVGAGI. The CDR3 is CASSQRGFSYNEQFF. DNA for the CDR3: TGTGCCAGCAGTCAAAGGGGATTCTCCTACAATGAGCAGTTCTTC.

The CDR3 sequence: CAISEGQGPYEQYF. CDR3 nucleotides: TGTGCCATCAGTGAGGGCCAGGGGCCCTACGAGCAGTACTTC. This chain joins TRBV10-3 and TRBJ2-7; TRBD1 might be the D (6 bases). The V gene lost 2 bases and the J gene lost 2 bases, with 10 bases spanning the gap. Looked up from germline, CDR1 is ENHRY and CDR2 is SYGVKD. This CDR3 has 14 amino acids.

The CDR3 sequence is CASSLVVSSALKNIQYF. For the CDR3, the DNA is TGTGCCAGCAGCTTAGTCGTTTCTAGTGCCCTCAAAAACATTCAGTACTTC. The chain couples TRBV7-2 to TRBJ2-4; D uncertain. This CDR3 has 17 residues. Germline-derived CDR1 and CDR2 are SGHTA and FQGNSA. V lost 1 base and J lost 3, with 16 bases in between. The full variable domain, rest sourced from reference TRBV7-2 and TRBJ2-4, is GAGVSQSPSNKVTEKGKDVELRCDPISGHTALYWYRQSLGQGLEFLIYFQGNSAPDKSGLPSDRFSAERTGGSVSTLTIQRTQQEDSAVYLCASSLVVSSALKNIQYFGAGTRLSVL.

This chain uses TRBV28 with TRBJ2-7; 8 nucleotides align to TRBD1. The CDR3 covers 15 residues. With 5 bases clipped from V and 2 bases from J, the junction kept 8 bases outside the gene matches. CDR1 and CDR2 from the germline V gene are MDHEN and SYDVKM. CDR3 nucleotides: TGTGCCAGCAGTACCGGACAGGGAGGTCCCTACGAGCAGTACTTC. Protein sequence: CASSTGQGGPYEQYF. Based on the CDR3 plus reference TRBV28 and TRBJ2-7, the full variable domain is DVKVTQSSRYLVKRTGEKVFLECVQDMDHENMFWYRQDPGLGLRLIYFSYDVKMKEKGDIPEGYSVSREKKERFSLILESASTNQTSMYLCASSTGQGGPYEQYFGPGTRLTVT.

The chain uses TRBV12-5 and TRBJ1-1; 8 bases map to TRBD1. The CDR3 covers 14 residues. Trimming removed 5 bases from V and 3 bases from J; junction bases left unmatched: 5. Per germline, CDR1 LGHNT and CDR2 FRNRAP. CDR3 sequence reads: CASGPDRGHTEAFF. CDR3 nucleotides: TGTGCTAGTGGTCCTGACAGGGGACACACTGAAGCTTTCTTT.

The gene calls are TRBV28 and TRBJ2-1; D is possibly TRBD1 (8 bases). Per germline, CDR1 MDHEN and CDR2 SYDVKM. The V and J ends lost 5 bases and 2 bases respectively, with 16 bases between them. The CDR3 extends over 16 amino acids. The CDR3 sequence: CASSPWTGRAYNEQFF. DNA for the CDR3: TGTGCCAGCAGTCCATGGACAGGGAGGGCCTACAATGAGCAGTTCTTC.

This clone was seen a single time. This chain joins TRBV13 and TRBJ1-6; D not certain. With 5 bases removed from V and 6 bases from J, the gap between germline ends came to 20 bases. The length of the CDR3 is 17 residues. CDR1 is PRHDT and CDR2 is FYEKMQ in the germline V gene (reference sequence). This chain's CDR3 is CASSPLPGAKVNSPLHF. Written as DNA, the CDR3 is TGTGCCAGCAGCCCACTACCGGGTGCTAAAGTTAATTCACCCCTCCACTTT. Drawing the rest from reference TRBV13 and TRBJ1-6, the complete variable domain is AAGVIQSPRHLIKEKRETATLKCYPIPRHDTVYWYQQGPGQDPQFLISFYEKMQSDKGSIPDRFSAQQFSDYHSELNMSSLELGDSALYFCASSPLPGAKVNSPLHFGNGTRLTVT.

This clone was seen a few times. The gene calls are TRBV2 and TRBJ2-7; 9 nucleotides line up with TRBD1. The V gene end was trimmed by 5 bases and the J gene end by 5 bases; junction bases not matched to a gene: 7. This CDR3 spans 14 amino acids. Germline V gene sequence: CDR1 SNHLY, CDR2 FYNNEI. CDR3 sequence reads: CASSPSRDRDEQYF. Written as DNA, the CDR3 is TGTGCCAGCAGTCCGTCCCGGGACAGGGACGAGCAGTACTTC.

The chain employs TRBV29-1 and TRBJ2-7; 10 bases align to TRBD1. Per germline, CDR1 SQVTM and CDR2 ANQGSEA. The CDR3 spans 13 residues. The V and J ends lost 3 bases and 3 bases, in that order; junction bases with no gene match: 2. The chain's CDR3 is CSVERDRGYEQYF. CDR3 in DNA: TGCAGCGTTGAGAGGGACAGGGGCTACGAGCAGTACTTC.

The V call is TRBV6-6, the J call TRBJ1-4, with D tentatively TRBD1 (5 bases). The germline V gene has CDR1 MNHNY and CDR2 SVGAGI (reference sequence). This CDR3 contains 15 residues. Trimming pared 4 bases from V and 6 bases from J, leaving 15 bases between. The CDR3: CASSSQGGRDEKLFF. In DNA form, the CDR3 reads TGTGCCAGCAGTTCCCAGGGTGGAAGGGATGAAAAACTGTTTTTT.